The next 24 T cell receptor beta chains were all read from a single sample in a study of human T cells and chemical hapten exposure. For the library, individual cDNA molecules each received unique molecular identifiers. One entry per CDR3 protein, called by TCRdb with MiXCR from the reads. The sample shows about 940 distinct CDR3 sequences, about 53% of them seen only once. The treatment here: therapeutic diphenylcyclopropenone sensitization with weekly scalp DPC. Here the sequenced sample was whole blood, taken before DPC sensitization or 2, 6, or about 24 weeks after (not recorded which). Receptors were obtained from an adult with alopecia areata. Some clones in this sample may be carry-over from other donors' samples. This table probably holds off-target reads from a library built for another chain.

V usage is TRBV29-1 and J usage is TRBJ1-2; D gene ambiguous. Germline V lookup: CDR1 SQVTM, CDR2 ANQGSEA. V was pared by 6 bases and J by 0 bases, with 8 bases between. The CDR3 extends over 12 amino acids. The CDR3 bases are TGCAGCGTGTCGTCCTCTAACTATGGCTACACCTTC. This translates into CSVSSSNYGYTF.

V gene TRBV7-3 combines with J gene TRBJ2-2; 7 bases are shared with TRBD1. CDR1 SGHTA and CDR2 FQGTGA come from the germline V gene. The CDR3 is made up of 14 amino acids. V gave up 5 bases and J gave up 4 bases; unmatched junction bases: 4. Here the CDR3 DNA reads TGTGCCAGCAGCCCGTCAGGGGGCACCGGGGAGCTGTTTTTT. Amino acid sequence: CASSPSGGTGELFF.

The rearrangement uses TRBV29-1 and TRBJ1-5; maybe TRBD1 (6 bases). Between the trimmed V and J ends, which lost 7 bases and 6 bases, there was a span of 13 bases. From germline, CDR1 is SQVTM and CDR2 ANQGSEA. CDR3 length equals 12 residues. The CDR3 DNA sequence: TGCAGCGCCGGGGGGGCGGGTCAGCCCCAGCATTTT. It yields the protein CSAGGAGQPQHF.

The chain recombines TRBV29-1 with TRBJ2-5, with D uncertain. Germline lookup yields CDR1 SQVTM and CDR2 ANQGSEA. This CDR3 is built from 11 residues. Between the trimmed V and J ends, which lost 3 bases and 6 bases, there was a span of 8 bases. CDR3 sequence: CSVDTSQTQYF. The CDR3 DNA reads as TGCAGCGTTGATACATCCCAGACCCAGTACTTC.

The chain couples TRBV18 to TRBJ2-3; D call uncertain. CDR3 length: 14 amino acids. The germline V gene encodes CDR1 KGHSH and CDR2 LQKENI. Trimming shortened V by 0 bases and J by 2 bases, and 6 bases separated the two germline ends. This CDR3 reads CASSPPVITDTQYF. Here the CDR3 DNA reads TGTGCCAGCTCACCACCGGTTATCACAGATACGCAGTATTTT.

A few counts support this clonotype. The chain carries TRBV12-3 or TRBV12-4 and TRBJ2-7; D is unclear. The CDR3 has 13 residues. The germline V and J ends were trimmed by 5 bases and 0 bases, with 8 bases remaining between them. The CDR3 bases are TGTGCCAGCAGTCGGACCCCCTCCTACGAGCAGTACTTC. This sequence encodes CASSRTPSYEQYF.

The chain carries TRBV7-9 and TRBJ2-1; maybe TRBD2 (5 bases). Trimming removed 2 bases at V and 8 bases at J, with 7 bases between. In germline, CDR1 is SEHNR, CDR2 FQNEAQ (reference sequence). This CDR3 is 12 amino acids long. This chain's CDR3 is CASSLTGYEQFF. The CDR3 coding sequence is TGTGCCAGCAGCTTAACGGGGTATGAGCAGTTCTTC.

The chain links TRBV10-3 to TRBJ2-2; possibly TRBD1 for D (6 bases). Germline V lookup: CDR1 ENHRY, CDR2 SYGVKD. This CDR3 region has 13 residues. Trimming took 6 bases from V and 5 from J, leaving 10 bases between them. CDR3 amino acids: CAIRDSYTGELFF. DNA of the CDR3: TGTGCCATCAGGGACAGCTATACCGGGGAGCTGTTTTTT.

A word on this clonotype: One junction end does not reproduce the germline sequence, and a read error may be involved. The rearrangement joins TRBV6-4 to TRBJ2-1, with D possibly being TRBD2 (5 bases). Germline V gene lookup returns CDR1 MRHNA and CDR2 SNTAGT. The CDR3 loop spans 15 amino acids. In DNA form, the CDR3 reads TGTGCCAGCAGTGACTCAGCTAGCCCCTACTATGAGCAGTTCTTC. Its protein product is CASSDSASPYYEQFF.

The chain has TRBV28 and TRBJ1-1; no firm D call. The germline CDR1 and CDR2 sequences are MDHEN and SYDVKM. The CDR3 is 12 amino acids. Trimming left V 1 base short and J 0 bases short, with 0 bases between. Here the CDR3 reads CASSLLNTEAFF. The DNA for the CDR3 is TGTGCCAGCAGTTTATTGAACACTGAAGCTTTCTTT.

The chain links TRBV6-2 or TRBV6-3 to TRBJ2-2; possibly TRBD1 for D (6 bases). CDR1 is MNHEY, CDR2 SVGEGT, per germline. The CDR3 length is 14 residues. The V and J ends lost 6 bases and 5 bases respectively, with 13 bases between them. DNA for the CDR3: TGTGCCAGCAGACCAACAGGGTTTACCGGGGAGCTGTTTTTT. The encoded protein is CASRPTGFTGELFF.

This clonotype was picked up a small number of times. The chain carries TRBV7-2 and TRBJ1-5, with TRBD1 identical over 8 bases. The germline gives CDR1 SGHTA, CDR2 FQGNSA. The CDR3 extends over 14 amino acids. V was clipped by 6 bases and J by 2 bases; unmatched bases: 3. CDR3 nucleotide sequence: TGTGCCAGCAGTCCGACAGGGGGCAATCAGCCCCAGCATTTT. This codes for CASSPTGGNQPQHF. The full variable domain, rest sourced from reference TRBV7-2 and TRBJ1-5, is GAGVSQSPSNKVTEKGKDVELRCDPISGHTALYWYRQSLGQGLEFLIYFQGNSAPDKSGLPSDRFSAERTGGSVSTLTIQRTQQEDSAVYLCASSPTGGNQPQHFGDGTRLSIL.

The chain carries TRBV20-1 and TRBJ2-2; the D gene is possibly TRBD1 (5 bases). Germline V CDR1 and CDR2: DFQATT, SNEGSKA (reference sequence). This CDR3 contains 14 residues. The V and J ends lost 3 bases and 6 bases respectively, with 14 bases between them. The CDR3 sequence: CSAREIGVAGELFF. The CDR3 nucleotides are TGCAGTGCTAGGGAAATAGGGGTGGCCGGGGAGCTGTTTTTT.

J is TRBJ2-2 and V is TRBV29-1; tentatively, D is TRBD2 (5 bases). The CDR3 is 13 amino acids. In germline, CDR1 is SQVTM, CDR2 ANQGSEA. V lost 6 bases and J 4 bases, leaving 12 bases between the germline ends. CDR3 amino acids: CSVNRGSTGELFF. In DNA form, the CDR3 reads TGCAGCGTAAACCGGGGTTCCACCGGGGAGCTGTTTTTT.

This clonotype was seen only a few times. V is TRBV25-1 and J is TRBJ2-7; no clear D. Germline CDR1 MGHDK, CDR2 SYGVNS. The CDR3 consists of 13 residues. V shed 6 bases and J shed 5 bases, with 14 bases lying between them. CDR3 in DNA: TGTGCCAGCAGCGCTCCTGTAGGGCACGAGCAGTACTTC. This encodes CASSAPVGHEQYF.

The chain is built from TRBV11-2 and TRBJ2-1; weak D call: TRBD2 (5 bases). CDR1 and CDR2 (germline): SGHAT, FQNNGV. This CDR3 spans 13 amino acids. Trimming took off 3 bases at V and 6 bases at J, with 9 bases between the two ends. The CDR3 sequence is CASSLPTSNEQFF. The CDR3 coding sequence is TGTGCCAGCAGCTTGCCTACTAGCAATGAGCAGTTCTTC.

This chain connects TRBV29-1 to TRBJ2-2; 7 bases fit TRBD1. This CDR3 has 13 amino acids. Trimming at V came to 5 bases and at J to 4 bases, leaving 4 bases not matched to a gene. Germline V gene lookup returns CDR1 SQVTM and CDR2 ANQGSEA. DNA for the CDR3: TGCAGCGTTACGCCAGGGGGCACCGGGGAGCTGTTTTTT. Its translation: CSVTPGGTGELFF.

The chain carries TRBV20-1 and TRBJ2-7; 7 nucleotides match TRBD2. The ends lost 1 base at V and 5 bases at J; junction bases unmatched: 8. Germline values: CDR1 DFQATT, CDR2 SNEGSKA (reference sequence). This CDR3 spans 14 amino acids. The CDR3 DNA sequence: TGCAGTGCTAGAGTGCAAGCGGGAACCAACGAGCAGTACTTC. Translating gives CSARVQAGTNEQYF.

This clonotype turned up a few times. The chain combines TRBV25-1 with TRBJ1-2; 8 nucleotides line up with TRBD1. Germline CDR1 reads MGHDK; CDR2 reads SYGVNS. V trimming: 3 bases; J trimming: 8 bases; junction bases outside the gene matches: 5. The length of the CDR3 is 13 residues. CDR3 residues: CASSDRGQGGYTF. The CDR3 coding sequence is TGTGCCAGCAGTGACAGGGGGCAGGGAGGCTACACCTTC.

The chain links TRBV5-1 to TRBJ1-2; tentative D call: TRBD1 (6 bases). This CDR3 contains 13 residues. Per germline, CDR1 SGHRS and CDR2 YFSETQ. V was clipped by 4 bases and J by 4 bases, with 11 bases between them. Written as DNA, the CDR3 is TGCGCCAGCAGCCCCGGGGACACCTATGGCTACACCTTC. It encodes CASSPGDTYGYTF. Full variable domain (rest looked up from reference TRBV5-1 and TRBJ1-2): KAGVTQTPRYLIKTRGQQVTLSCSPISGHRSVSWYQQTPGQGLQFLFEYFSETQRNKGNFPGRFSGRQFSNSRSEMNVSTLELGDSALYLCASSPGDTYGYTFGSGTRLTVV.

This clonotype came up a few times. V gene TRBV18 combines with J gene TRBJ2-5, with 8 bases fitting TRBD2. The CDR3 totals 13 residues. V lost 8 bases, J lost 2 bases, and 4 bases stayed unmatched. Germline CDR1 and CDR2: KGHSH and LQKENI. The CDR3 is CASTSGAQETQYF. The CDR3 region has the DNA TGTGCCAGCACTAGCGGAGCTCAAGAGACCCAGTACTTC.

This clonotype was observed once. The V and J genes are TRBV6-2 or TRBV6-3 and TRBJ2-3, with D possibly being TRBD1 or TRBD2 (5 bases each). Germline-derived CDR1 and CDR2 are MNHEY and SVGEGT. V was shortened by 7 bases and J by 2 bases, with 10 bases between the two germline ends. The CDR3 contains 13 residues. CDR3 loop: CASMGTNTDTQYF. DNA for the CDR3: TGTGCCAGCATGGGGACCAACACAGATACGCAGTATTTT.

This chain connects TRBV6-2 or TRBV6-3 to TRBJ2-7; D uncertain. The CDR3 covers 12 residues. Germline CDR1 is MNHEY and CDR2 is SVGEGT. V shed 6 bases and J shed 2 bases, with 8 bases lying between them. The CDR3 bases are TGTGCCAGCAGCGACGTCACCTACGAGCAGTACTTC. Translation: CASSDVTYEQYF.

The chain carries TRBV29-1 and TRBJ2-7; TRBD2 is a possible D gene (7 bases). Germline lookup yields CDR1 SQVTM and CDR2 ANQGSEA. The length of the CDR3 is 11 residues. Trimming stripped 6 bases from V and 4 bases from J, with 10 bases between. This chain's CDR3 is CSVRGGYEQYF. DNA for the CDR3: TGCAGCGTGAGGGGGGGATACGAGCAGTACTTC.